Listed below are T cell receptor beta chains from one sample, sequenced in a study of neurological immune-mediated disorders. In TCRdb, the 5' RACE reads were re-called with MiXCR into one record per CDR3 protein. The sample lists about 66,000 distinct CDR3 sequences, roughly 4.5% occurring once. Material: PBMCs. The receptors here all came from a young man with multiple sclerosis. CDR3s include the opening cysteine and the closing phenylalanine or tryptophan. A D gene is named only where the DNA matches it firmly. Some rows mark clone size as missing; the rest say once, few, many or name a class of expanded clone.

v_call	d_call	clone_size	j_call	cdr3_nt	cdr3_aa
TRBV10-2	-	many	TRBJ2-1	TGCGCCAGCAGCTTCAATGAGCAGTTCTTC	CASSFNEQFF
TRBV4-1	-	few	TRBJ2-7	TGCGCCAGCAGCATCCAGGGCGGGTACGAGCAGTACTTC	CASSIQGGYEQYF
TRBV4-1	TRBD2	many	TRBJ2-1	TGCGCCAGCAGCACAGGGACTAGAGAGCAGTTCTTC	CASSTGTREQFF
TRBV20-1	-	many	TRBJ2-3	TGCAGTGCTAGAGCGGGGGCCTCCGTAGATACGCAGTATTTT	CSARAGASVDTQYF
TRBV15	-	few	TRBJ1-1	TGTGCCACCAGCAGGGGCCGGGACAACAGATTT	CATSRGRDNRF
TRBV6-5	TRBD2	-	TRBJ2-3	TGTGCCAGCAGCCCCGGACTAGCCCGGGCAGATACGCAGTATTTT	CASSPGLARADTQYF
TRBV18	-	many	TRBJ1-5	TGTGCCAGCTCACTGGGACCGGATCAGCCCCAGCATTTT	CASSLGPDQPQHF
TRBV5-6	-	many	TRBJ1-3	TGTGCCAGCAGCTTCAACTCTGGAAACACCATATATTTT	CASSFNSGNTIYF
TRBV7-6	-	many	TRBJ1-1	TGTGCCAGCAGCTTAAAGCCCGGCGGCACTGAAGCTTTCTTT	CASSLKPGGTEAFF
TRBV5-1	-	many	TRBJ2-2	TGCGCCAGCAGCGGGCAGGGGCCCCCCGGGGAGCTGTTTTTT	CASSGQGPPGELFF
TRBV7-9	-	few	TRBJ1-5	TGTGCCAGCAGCCCCGGACAGCAAGATCAGCCCCAGAATTTT	CASSPGQQDQPQNF
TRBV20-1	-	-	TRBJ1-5	TGCAGTGCTAGAGATGGAAACCAGGGCAATCAGCCCCAGCATTTT	CSARDGNQGNQPQHF
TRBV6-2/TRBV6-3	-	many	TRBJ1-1	TGTGCCAGCAGCTACGACACTGAAGCTTTCTTT	CASSYDTEAFF
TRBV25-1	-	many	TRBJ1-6	TGTGCCAGCAGCCCCCCACGGGGGGATTGTTCACCCCTCCACTTT	CASSPPRGDCSPLHF
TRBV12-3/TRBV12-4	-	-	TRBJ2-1	TGTGCCAGCAGTTTATGGAAGGGAAACTACAATGAGCAGTTCTTC	CASSLWKGNYNEQFF
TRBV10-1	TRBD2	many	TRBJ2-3	TGCGCCAGCAGTGAAACCATAGCGGGGAGGGATACGCAGTATTTT	CASSETIAGRDTQYF
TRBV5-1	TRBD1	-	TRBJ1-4	TGCGCCAGCAGACGACAGGGGGTCGGTGAAAAACTGTTTTTT	CASRRQGVGEKLFF
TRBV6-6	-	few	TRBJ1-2	TGTGCCAGCAGTTACGACGGAATTTACTATGGCTACACCTTC	CASSYDGIYYGYTF
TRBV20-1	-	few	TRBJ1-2	TGCAGTGCTAGAGATAGAGGCGGTGCTAACTATGGCTACACCTTC	CSARDRGGANYGYTF
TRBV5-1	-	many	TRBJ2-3	TGCGCCAGCAGCTTGACGGGGACGAGCACAGATACGCAGTATTTT	CASSLTGTSTDTQYF
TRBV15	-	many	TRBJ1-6	TGTGCCACCAGCAGAGATTACCAGGGGACGGATTCACCCCTCCACTTT	CATSRDYQGTDSPLHF
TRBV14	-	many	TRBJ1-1	TGTGCCAGCAGCTTACAAGGCAGGAACACTGAAGCTTTCTTT	CASSLQGRNTEAFF
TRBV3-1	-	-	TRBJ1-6	TGTGCCAGCAGCCAAGAGGGGGGAAATTCACCCCTCAACTTT	CASSQEGGNSPLNF
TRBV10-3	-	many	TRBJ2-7	TGTGCCATTGAGATGGGGCCACCGTCCTACGAGCAGTACTTC	CAIEMGPPSYEQYF
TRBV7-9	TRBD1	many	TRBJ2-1	TGTGCCAGCAGCTTGGAAGGGGGCAGATATGAGCAGTTCTTC	CASSLEGGRYEQFF
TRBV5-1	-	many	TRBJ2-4	TGCGCCAGCAGCCCCAGGTTATTAGCCAAAAACATTCAGTACTTC	CASSPRLLAKNIQYF
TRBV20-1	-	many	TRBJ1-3	TGCAGTGCCATCCGGCCTAGCTCTGGAAACACCATATATTTT	CSAIRPSSGNTIYF
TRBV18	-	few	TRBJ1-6	TGTGCCAGCTCACCGCGGCAGGGCGGTTCACCCCTCCACTTT	CASSPRQGGSPLHF
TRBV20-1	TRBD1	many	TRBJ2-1	TGCAGTGCTAGCCGGGACAGGGTTTTATACAATGAGCAGTTCTTC	CSASRDRVLYNEQFF
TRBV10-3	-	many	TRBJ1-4	TGTGCCATCAGTGAAGATAATGAAAAACTGTTTTTT	CAISEDNEKLFF
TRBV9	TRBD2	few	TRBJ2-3	TGTGCCAGCAGCGTAACCAGCGGGGGGGCAGATACGCAGTATTTT	CASSVTSGGADTQYF
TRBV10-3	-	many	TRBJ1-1	TGTGCCATCCGCTGGACAGCCTCTAACACTGAAGCTTTCTTT	CAIRWTASNTEAFF
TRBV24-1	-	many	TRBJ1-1	TGTGCCACCAGTGACTCCGTTACAGGAAACACTGAAGCTTTCTTT	CATSDSVTGNTEAFF
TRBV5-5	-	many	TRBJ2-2	TGTGCCAGCAGCTTGTCCGGTGGGGGGAGAACCGGGGAGCTGTTTTTT	CASSLSGGGRTGELFF
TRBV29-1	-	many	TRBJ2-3	TGCAGCGTTAAAGGATGGGGGACGAGGGGGACAGATACGCAGTATTTT	CSVKGWGTRGTDTQYF
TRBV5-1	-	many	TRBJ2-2	TGCGCCAGCAGCCCCCTAGGGGTCGACACCGGGGAGCTGTTTTTT	CASSPLGVDTGELFF
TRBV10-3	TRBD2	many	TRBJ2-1	TGTGCCATCAGTGAGAGGGGACTAGTCTACAATGAGCAGTTCTTC	CAISERGLVYNEQFF
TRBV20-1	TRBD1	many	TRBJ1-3	TGCAGTGCTAACAGGGGGGTAGGAAACACCATATATTTT	CSANRGVGNTIYF
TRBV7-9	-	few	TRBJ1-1	TGTGCCAGCCTGATCACCACCACTGAAGCTTTCTTT	CASLITTTEAFF
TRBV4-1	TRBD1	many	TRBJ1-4	TGCGCCAGCAGCCATCCGGGACAGGAGAATGAAAAACTGTTTTTT	CASSHPGQENEKLFF
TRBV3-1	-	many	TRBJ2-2	TGTGCCAGCAGCCAAAATTGGGCCCTGACCGGGGAGCTGTTTTTT	CASSQNWALTGELFF
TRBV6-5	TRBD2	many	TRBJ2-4	TGTGCCAGCAGTCCTGGACTAGCAAACATTCAGTACTTC	CASSPGLANIQYF
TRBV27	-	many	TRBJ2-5	TGTGCCAGCAGTTTGGCAGGGTTGTTCCAGGAGACCCAGTACTTC	CASSLAGLFQETQYF
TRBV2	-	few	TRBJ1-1	TGTGCCAGCAGTGGGGGGTTGGCCCTTGAAGCTTTCTTT	CASSGGLALEAFF
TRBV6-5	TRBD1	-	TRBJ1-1	TGTGCCAGCAGGAAACCAGGGGGCCTTAACACTGAAGCTTTCTTT	CASRKPGGLNTEAFF
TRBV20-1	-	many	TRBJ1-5	TGCAGTGCCAGAGTGGGCAGGGAGAATCAGCCCCAGCATTTT	CSARVGRENQPQHF
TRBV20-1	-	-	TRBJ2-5	TGCAGTGCCATTGTTGGAGGACAAGAGACCCAGTACTTC	CSAIVGGQETQYF
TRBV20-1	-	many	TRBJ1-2	TGCAGTGCTCAGAGGGGGGATAAGGTCGATGGCTACACCTTC	CSAQRGDKVDGYTF
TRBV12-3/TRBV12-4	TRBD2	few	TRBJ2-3	TGTGCCAGCAGTCTCCGCGGGGGTTACACAGATACGCAGTATTTT	CASSLRGGYTDTQYF
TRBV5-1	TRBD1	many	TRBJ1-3	TGCGCCAGCAGCTTACAGGGGCAATCTGGAAACACCATATATTTT	CASSLQGQSGNTIYF
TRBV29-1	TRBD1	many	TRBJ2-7	TGCAGCGTTGCTCGGGGACAGGGGGCTTACGAGCAGTACTTC	CSVARGQGAYEQYF
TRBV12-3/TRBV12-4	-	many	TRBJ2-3	TGTGCCAGCAGTTTAGCTTTGGCAGGGGGGAGCACAGATACGCAGTATTTT	CASSLALAGGSTDTQYF
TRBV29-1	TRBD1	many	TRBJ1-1	TGCAGCGCTATGGGACAGCCGAACACTGAAGCTTTCTTT	CSAMGQPNTEAFF